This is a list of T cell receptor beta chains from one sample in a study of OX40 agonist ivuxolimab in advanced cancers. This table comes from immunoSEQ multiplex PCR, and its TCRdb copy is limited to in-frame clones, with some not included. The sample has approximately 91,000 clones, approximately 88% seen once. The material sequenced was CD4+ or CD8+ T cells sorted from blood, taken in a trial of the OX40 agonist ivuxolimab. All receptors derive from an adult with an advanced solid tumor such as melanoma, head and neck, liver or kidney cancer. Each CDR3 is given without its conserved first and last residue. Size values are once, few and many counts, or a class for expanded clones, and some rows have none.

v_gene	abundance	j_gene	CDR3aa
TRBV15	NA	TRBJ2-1	ATSLQGYNEQF
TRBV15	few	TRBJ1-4	ATSRASRGEKLF
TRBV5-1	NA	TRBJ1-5	ASSLAVNQPQH
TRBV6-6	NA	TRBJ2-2	ASSYDRDNTGELF
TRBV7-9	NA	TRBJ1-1	ASSRTGNTEAF
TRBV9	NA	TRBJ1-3	ASSPQTAGNTIY
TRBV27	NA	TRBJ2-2	ASSHLLATANTGELF
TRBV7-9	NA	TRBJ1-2	ASSSSGANDPTNYGYT
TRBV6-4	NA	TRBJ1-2	ASSGNSGQLYGYT
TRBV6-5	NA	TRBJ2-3	ASSRGGSTDTQY
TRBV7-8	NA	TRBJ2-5	ASSFGHRQETQY
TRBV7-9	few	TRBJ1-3	ASSPWEGAVGNTIY
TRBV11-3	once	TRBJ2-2	ASSLTRAGTGELF
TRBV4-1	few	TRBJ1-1	ASSPFTQGITEAF
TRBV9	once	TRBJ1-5	ASSGNQPQH
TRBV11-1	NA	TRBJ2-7	ASSFGSKQY
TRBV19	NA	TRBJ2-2	ASSAADRAPGELF
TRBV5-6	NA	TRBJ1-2	ASSLTTGNYGYT
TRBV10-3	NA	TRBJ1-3	ASGTGGLAGNTIY
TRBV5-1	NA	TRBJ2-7	ASSSPETSGGTVSYEQY
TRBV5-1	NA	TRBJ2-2	ASRTGASRGTGELF
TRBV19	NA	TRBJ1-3	ASSIDSLLGNTIY
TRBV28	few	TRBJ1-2	ASSAGTVYGYT
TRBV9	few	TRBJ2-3	ASSVDGAGGSDTQY
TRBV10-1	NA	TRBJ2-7	ASTGQAGGEQY
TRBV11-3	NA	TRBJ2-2	ASSRRGGHSGGELF
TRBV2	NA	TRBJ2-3	ASSGQGTDTQY
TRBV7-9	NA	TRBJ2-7	ASSHHLSEYEQY
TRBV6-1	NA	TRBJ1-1	ASTADVNTEAF
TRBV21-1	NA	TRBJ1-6	ASTSKTGRSRSPLH
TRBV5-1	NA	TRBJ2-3	ASSPNTDTQY
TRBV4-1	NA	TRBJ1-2	ASSQPRQGVRGYT
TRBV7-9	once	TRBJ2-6	ASSLLGGAGANVLT
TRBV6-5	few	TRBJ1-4	ASSYSWALANEKLF
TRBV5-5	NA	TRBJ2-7	ASSLEQPTHEQY
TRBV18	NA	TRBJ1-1	ASSYGDSRAF
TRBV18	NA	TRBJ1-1	ASSPPQGANTEAF
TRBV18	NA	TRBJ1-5	ASSPILGPNQPQH
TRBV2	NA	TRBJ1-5	ASIKERGNQPQH
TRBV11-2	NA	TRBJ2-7	ASSLRDSSYEQY
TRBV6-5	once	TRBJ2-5	ASSLGLVGSGETQY
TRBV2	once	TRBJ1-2	ASRVLGGSYGYT
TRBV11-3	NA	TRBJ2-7	ASSFGGGSYEQY
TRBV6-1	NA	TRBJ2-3	ASRALAFTQY
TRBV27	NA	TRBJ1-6	ASSLRRNNSPLH
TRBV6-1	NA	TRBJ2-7	ASSEGHSNYYEQY
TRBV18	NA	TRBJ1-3	ASSTYGGLSSGNTIY
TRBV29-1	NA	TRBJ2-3	SVDPRGRGITDTQY
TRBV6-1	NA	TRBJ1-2	ASTQLPSSYGYT
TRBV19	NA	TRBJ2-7	ASSIDFVREQY
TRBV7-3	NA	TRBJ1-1	AAVRQVEAF
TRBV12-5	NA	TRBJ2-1	ASGGPTAGTSGYNEQF
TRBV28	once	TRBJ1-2	ASSPGTATNYGYT